This TCR beta chain was identified during a study of CD8+ T cells in alopecia areata. Study results and limitations: Scalp clonality decreased significantly with tofacitinib, and so did expanded CD8+ clones among the top 100. Mice showed clearer TCR sharing than patients did, a gap that was possibly HLA-related.

There are 11 residues in the CDR3. The germline gives CDR1 SGDLS, CDR2 YYNGEE. Trimming pared 6 bases from V and 2 bases from J, leaving 0 bases between. This clone appeared a few times. Antigen unknown. Treatment of the sample: oral pan-JAK inhibitor, 5-10 mg twice daily. Following RNA extraction, reverse transcription yielded cDNA that acted as the sequencing template. Clones were sequenced by immunoSEQ multiplex PCR, and TCRdb holds only the in-frame ones, with some missing. This sample carries roughly 200,000 clones, roughly two fifths of them seen once, and the ten largest clones take roughly 2.6%.

This TCR came from a human donor with alopecia areata. This sequence joins TRBV9 and TRBJ2-6; D call uncertain. The material sequenced was CD4+ T cells sorted from blood, taken around week 36, from a patient treated with tofacitinib. The CDR3 protein is CASTGANVLTF. As DNA, the CDR3 is TGTGCCAGCACTGGGGCCAACGTCCTGACTTTC.